The rows below give T cell receptor beta chains drawn from one sample of a study of T cell responses to AZD1222 COVID-19 vaccine. Assay used: immunoSEQ multiplex PCR; TCRdb lists only in-frame clones, some missing. The sample comprises about 160,000 clones, about 90% of which are singletons, and approximately 3.8% rests with the top ten. The sample in question was peripheral blood, obtained 28 days after the second AZD1222 dose. The receptor source for this set is an adult who received the AZD1222 COVID-19 vaccine. Each CDR3 is given with its conserved first and last residue. Each record gives: J gene, V gene, CDR3 protein.

>TRBJ2-7|TRBV5-4
CASSLLRDGAYEQYF
>TRBJ1-2|TRBV29-1
CSVEGGQTSNYGYTF
>TRBJ2-2|TRBV11-3
CASSLGVGTGELFF
>TRBJ1-2|TRBV11-2
CASSQDGTARTYGYTF
>TRBJ1-2|TRBV19
CASGQEADGYTF
>TRBJ1-6|TRBV6-1
CASSSEGASPLHF
>TRBJ1-2|TRBV19
CATSRGGDYGYTF
>TRBJ2-3|TRBV5-1
CASRPTGPATDTQYF
>TRBJ2-7|TRBV6-2/TRBV6-3
CASSQGTYYEQYF
>TRBJ1-6|TRBV30
CAWRSPGENSPLHF
>TRBJ1-1|TRBV5-1
CASSSGGAANTEAFF
>TRBJ2-2|TRBV27
CASSLRGSGTGELFF
>TRBJ2-7|TRBV6-5
CASSQGASYEQYF
>TRBJ2-1|TRBV4-2
CASKGDEQFF
>TRBJ2-5|TRBV6-5
CASSLNQETQYF